This is a list of T cell receptor beta chains from one sample in a study of vaccination and CD4 T cells after COVID-19. Their cognate antigens are unknown. TCRdb reprocessed the PCR reads via MiXCR and lists one record per CDR3 protein. This sample has about 6,000 distinct CDR3 sequences, with approximately 77% found just once. The specimen sequenced was CD4+ T cells from blood, cultured in vitro. The receptor set was obtained from a human donor who had recovered from COVID-19. Each CDR3 is given without its conserved first and last residue. The order of the fields is V gene, CDR3 protein.

TRBV29-1	SVANGVDYGYT
TRBV7-2	ASSLASSKNQPQH
TRBV20-1	SAKTGRANYGYT
TRBV20-1	SARDQGGGVWGYT
TRBV11-3	ASSADRGRDTQY
TRBV10-3	AISESAGSGDYGYT
TRBV5-1	ASSLPGSYGYT
TRBV18	ASARAHNQPQH
TRBV12-3/TRBV12-4	ASSLRRQQETQY
TRBV6-5	ASSYSAGTSANTGELF
TRBV6-1	ASSRGQGENTIY
TRBV20-1	SARPDRAYGYT
TRBV3-1	ASSHSSSLIGGTEAF
TRBV20-1	SAVHRLEDNSPLH
TRBV11-3	ASSHGGQPQH
TRBV7-9	ASSPAGRAYNEQF
TRBV5-1	ASSFQGQDTQY
TRBV7-6	ASSRGSNQPQH
TRBV20-1	SARDAADGEKLF
TRBV19	ASRAGTHLSSNQPQH
TRBV12-3/TRBV12-4	ASSLSQGWTEAF
TRBV6-2/TRBV6-3	ASSYEQGGYEQY
TRBV2	ASSANGRPVENSPLH
TRBV7-6	ASSLTGGENERLF
TRBV14	ASSQSLRGTEAF
TRBV21-1	ASSKGRVSSNYGYT
TRBV28	ASSLVREKLF
TRBV10-3	ATRTGSSYNSPLH
TRBV19	ASNRFLVRDQPQH
TRBV20-1	SASQGDYGYT
TRBV20-1	SAPPGGPLEQY